This entry lists 30 T cell receptor beta chains sequenced from one sample in a study of CD4 T cells in relation to SARS-CoV-2 and coronaviruses. CD4+ T cells from unexposed donors were obtained before the COVID-19 pandemic (2011-2018). Profiling relied on immunoSEQ multiplex PCR, and the TCRdb table lists in-frame clones only, not all of them. The sample has about 59,000 clones, just over 85% seen once; the top ten hold about 1.4%. The specimen was memory CD4+ T cells from PBMCs. Every receptor here comes from a human donor in good health.

The V gene is TRBV29-1, the J gene TRBJ1-1, with D unclear. This CDR3 contains 15 residues. The V gene's germline CDR1 is SQVTM and CDR2 ANQGSEA. Trimming stripped 4 bases from V and 0 bases from J, with 15 bases between. CDR3 protein: CSVGTVVSMNTEAFF. The CDR3 DNA sequence: TGCAGCGTTGGGACGGTCGTCTCAATGAACACTGAAGCTTTCTTT. Supplemented by reference TRBV29-1 and TRBJ1-1, the full variable domain reads SAVISQKPSRDICQRGTSLTIQCQVDSQVTMMFWYRQQPGQSLTLIATANQGSEATYESGFVIDKFPISRPNLTFSTLTVSNMSPEDSSIYLCSVGTVVSMNTEAFFGQGTRLTVV.

The V and J genes are TRBV9 and TRBJ1-4; D possibly corresponds to TRBD1 (6 bases). The germline V gene encodes CDR1 SGDLS and CDR2 YYNGEE. The CDR3 spans 15 residues. The V end was cut by 4 bases, the J end by 5 bases, with 15 bases between. CDR3 nucleotide sequence: TGTGCCAGCAGCACCAGCGGGGGGCGGAATGAAAAACTGTTTTTT. Protein: CASSTSGGRNEKLFF.

J is TRBJ1-2 and V is TRBV6-5; D is ambiguous. Germline V gene lookup returns CDR1 MNHEY and CDR2 SVGAGI. The CDR3 runs 14 residues. Trimming took 2 bases from V and 0 from J, leaving 7 bases between them. Here the CDR3 reads CASSYGRTNYGYTF. DNA of the CDR3: TGTGCCAGCAGTTACGGCAGAACTAACTATGGCTACACCTTC.

V and J are TRBV10-2 and TRBJ1-3, with D hard to call. Germline CDR1 WSHSY, CDR2 SAAADI. The CDR3 loop spans 14 amino acids. The V and J ends lost 5 bases and 3 bases respectively, with 11 bases between them. The CDR3 region has the DNA TGCGCCAGCAGTCCCCCCACTTTTGGAAACACCATATATTTT. Translated: CASSPPTFGNTIYF.

V usage is TRBV7-9 and J usage is TRBJ2-2; 10 bases match TRBD1. Germline CDR1 and CDR2: SEHNR and FQNEAQ (reference sequence). Losses at the gene ends were 6 bases for V and 6 bases for J; bases not matched to a gene: 7. The CDR3 covers 15 residues. The CDR3 nucleotides read TGTGCCAGCAGGGCGGGACAGGGGTTCGCCGGGGAGCTGTTTTTT. Translating gives CASRAGQGFAGELFF.

This chain joins TRBV28 and TRBJ2-1; 12 bases map to TRBD2. Looked up from germline, CDR1 is MDHEN and CDR2 is SYDVKM. The CDR3 spans 15 residues. Trimming took 6 bases from V and 6 from J; bases not matched to a gene: 6. CDR3 bases: TGTGCCAGCAGGTCTAGCGGGAGGGCCTTCAATGAGCAGTTCTTC. This gives the protein CASRSSGRAFNEQFF.

This clone occurred a few times. The V and J genes are TRBV12-3 or TRBV12-4 and TRBJ1-1; D is uncertain. There are 13 residues in the CDR3. Trimming stripped 8 bases from V and 6 bases from J, with 16 bases between. CDR3 nucleotides: TGTGCCAGCGAGTCGGGTTATTCCGCTGAAGCTTTCTTT. Its protein product is CASESGYSAEAFF.

The rearrangement uses TRBV14 and TRBJ1-2; D remains ambiguous. Between the trimmed V and J ends, which lost 5 bases and 0 bases, there was a span of 19 bases. The CDR3 loop spans 17 amino acids. The V gene's germline CDR1 is SGHDN and CDR2 FVKESK. CDR3 protein: CASSVQTGIRANYGYTF. CDR3 DNA sequence: TGTGCCAGCAGCGTGCAAACTGGGATCCGCGCTAACTATGGCTACACCTTC.

V is TRBV27 and J is TRBJ2-5; D remains unclear. The CDR3 covers 14 residues. Germline-derived CDR1 and CDR2 are MNHEY and SMNVEV (reference sequence). Trimming took 5 bases from V and 1 from J, leaving 11 bases between them. The CDR3 loop is CASSPDWPQETQYF. The DNA of the CDR3 is TGTGCCAGCAGTCCAGACTGGCCCCAAGAGACCCAGTACTTC.

V and J are TRBV4-1 and TRBJ2-5; D is possibly TRBD2 (6 bases). Germline V gene lookup returns CDR1 MGHRA and CDR2 YSYEKL. The V gene lost 2 bases and the J gene lost 4 bases, with 11 bases spanning the gap. CDR3 length: 14 residues. CDR3 protein: CASSQTLAPETQYF. The DNA of the CDR3 is TGCGCCAGCAGCCAAACCCTAGCGCCAGAGACCCAGTACTTC.

The CDR3 region has the DNA TGTGCCAGCAGTTACTCAGGGGACTCTAATCAGCCCCAGCATTTT. Residues: CASSYSGDSNQPQHF. V gene TRBV6-6 combines with J gene TRBJ1-5, with D perhaps TRBD1 (5 bases). Germline V gives CDR1 MNHNY, CDR2 SVGAGI (reference sequence). Trimming took 0 bases from V and 4 from J, leaving 10 bases between them. The CDR3 is 15 residues long.

The rearrangement links TRBV28 to TRBJ1-1; D is possibly TRBD1 (5 bases). V was clipped by 8 bases and J by 5 bases, with 12 bases between them. CDR3 size: 12 residues. Germline V gene data show CDR1 as MDHEN and CDR2 as SYDVKM. For the CDR3, the DNA is TGTGCCAGCTACCAGGGCTGGACTGAAGCTTTCTTT. Encoded protein: CASYQGWTEAFF.

With respect to this clone: Additional DNA sequences in this sample encode the identical CDR3. The chain combines TRBV5-1 with TRBJ1-1; a weak D match, TRBD1 (5 bases). Trimming cost V 2 bases and J 1 base, with 6 bases left between them. CDR3 length: 13 residues. Germline V gives CDR1 SGHRS, CDR2 YFSETQ. CDR3 sequence: CASSLRGNTEAFF. For the CDR3, the DNA is TGCGCCAGCAGCTTAAGGGGGAACACTGAAGCTTTCTTT.

This clone showed up just a few times. The chain links TRBV27 to TRBJ2-3; TRBD2 is a possible D gene (6 bases). V was shortened by 2 bases and J by 7 bases, with 10 bases between the two germline ends. Per the germline V gene, CDR1 is MNHEY and CDR2 is SMNVEV (reference sequence). The CDR3 contains 13 residues. The CDR3 nucleotides read TGTGCCAGCAGTTTACGTAGCGGATATACGCAGTATTTT. This gives the protein CASSLRSGYTQYF.

The count of this clone is one. The chain joins TRBV28 to TRBJ2-3; 12 positions agree with TRBD2. CDR3 size: 16 residues. J gave up 0 bases and V 3 bases, and 1 base lay outside the gene matches. Germline CDR1 and CDR2: MDHEN and SYDVKM. The CDR3 is CASSLGLAGSTDTQYF. The DNA for the CDR3 is TGTGCCAGCAGTTTGGGACTAGCGGGTAGCACAGATACGCAGTATTTT.

Here the CDR3 reads CAINEGQTSPRQYF. In nucleotides, the CDR3 is TGTGCCATAAACGAGGGACAGACCTCCCCTAGGCAGTACTTC. The chain carries TRBV10-3 and TRBJ2-7; 7 bases fit TRBD1. The CDR3 length is 14 residues. CDR1 is ENHRY and CDR2 is SYGVKD in the germline V gene. After removal of 9 bases from V and 9 bases from J, the junction contained 17 bases not matched to a gene.

CDR3 sequence: CASGRGTDTQYF. In DNA form, the CDR3 reads TGTGCCAGCGGGAGGGGCACAGATACGCAGTATTTT. The genes are TRBV12-3 or TRBV12-4 and TRBJ2-3; the match to TRBD2 covers 7 bases. The CDR3 totals 12 residues. The junction had 0 bases not matched to a gene; V was cut back by 8 bases and J by 1 base.

The rearrangement links TRBV5-1 to TRBJ2-5, with 10 bases that match TRBD2. V lost 3 bases and J lost 2; bases outside the gene matches: 4. This CDR3 has 15 amino acids. Looked up from germline, CDR1 is SGHRS and CDR2 is YFSETQ. This CDR3 reads CASSWTSGTQETQYF. CDR3 nucleotide sequence: TGCGCCAGCAGCTGGACTAGCGGCACTCAAGAGACCCAGTACTTC.

In its sample, this clone was seen a few times. V is TRBV10-1 and J is TRBJ2-4; no clear D. V lost 3 bases to trimming and J lost 0 bases, with 9 bases between them. The CDR3 runs 15 residues. In germline, CDR1 is WNHNN, CDR2 SYGVQD (reference sequence). This chain's CDR3 is CASSDGLLAKNIQYF. For the CDR3, the DNA is TGCGCCAGCAGTGACGGATTACTAGCCAAAAACATTCAGTACTTC.

This sequence joins TRBV5-5 and TRBJ2-5, with D perhaps assigned TRBD1 or TRBD2 (5 bases each). Germline CDR1 and CDR2: SGHKS and YYEKEE (reference sequence). Trimming took 0 bases from V and 5 from J, leaving 14 bases between them. There are 15 residues in the CDR3. The CDR3 DNA follows: TGTGCCAGCAGCTTGGGTGGGACCGCCCGTGAGACCCAGTACTTC. Residues: CASSLGGTARETQYF.

Only one count was recorded for this clone. This CDR3 is CASSHRTGLYYEQYF. The CDR3 DNA reads as TGTGCCAGCAGCCACCGGACAGGGTTATACTACGAGCAGTACTTC. J is TRBJ2-7 and V is TRBV3-1 (or the pseudogene TRBV3-2); 8 bases map to TRBD1. Trimming at V came to 3 bases and at J to 3 bases, leaving 7 bases not matched to a gene. The germline V gene has CDR1 LGHDT and CDR2 YNNKEL (reference sequence). This CDR3 comprises 15 residues.

The chain couples TRBV7-2 to TRBJ2-2, with 11 bases lining up with TRBD2. The length of the CDR3 is 16 residues. Per germline, CDR1 SGHTA and CDR2 FQGNSA. V was pared by 1 base and J by 7 bases, with 5 bases of the junction left unmatched. The CDR3 nucleotides read TGTGCCAGCAGCTTAGATAGCGGGAGGGTAATCGGGGAGCTGTTTTTT. Translation gives CASSLDSGRVIGELFF.

The genes are TRBV5-1 and TRBJ2-3; D remains ambiguous. V lost 4 bases and J lost 2, with 11 bases in between. This CDR3 spans 14 amino acids. Germline loops: CDR1 SGHRS, CDR2 YFSETQ. The CDR3 bases are TGCGCCAGCAGCGCCAGAACTCTCACAGATACGCAGTATTTT. Encoded protein: CASSARTLTDTQYF.

The chain uses TRBV30 and TRBJ2-5; possible D gene TRBD2, 6 bases. Germline V gives CDR1 GTSNPN, CDR2 SVGIG (reference sequence). The CDR3 sequence is 13 residues long. Trimming took off 8 bases at V and 7 bases at J, with 20 bases between the two ends. The CDR3 region is CAGSAGEVGTQYF. As DNA, the CDR3 is TGTGCCGGTTCAGCGGGTGAGGTCGGGACCCAGTACTTC.

This sequence joins TRBV9 and TRBJ2-4, with 7 nucleotides matching TRBD2. The CDR3 has 15 amino acids. Per the germline V gene, CDR1 is SGDLS and CDR2 is YYNGEE. V shed 5 bases and J 8 bases; nucleotides not matched to a gene: 13. The CDR3: CASSTTDGRNDIQYF. In nucleotides, the CDR3 is TGTGCCAGCAGTACCACTGACGGGAGGAATGACATTCAGTACTTC. The full variable domain, with the rest looked up from reference TRBV9 and TRBJ2-4, is DSGVTQTPKHLITATGQRVTLRCSPRSGDLSVYWYQQSLDQGLQFLIQYYNGEERAKGNILERFSAQQFPDLHSELNLSSLELGDSALYFCASSTTDGRNDIQYFGAGTRLSVL.

The CDR3 region has the DNA TGTGCCAGTAGTATAGAATACAGCGGGAGTTCGGAGACCCAGTACTTC. Translation: CASSIEYSGSSETQYF. This sequence joins TRBV19 and TRBJ2-5; 8 bases are shared with TRBD2. This CDR3 comprises 16 residues. Trimming took 0 bases from V and 5 from J; bases not matched to a gene: 8. Germline CDR1 is LNHDA and CDR2 is SQIVND (reference sequence). Filled out from reference TRBV19 and TRBJ2-5, the complete variable domain reads DGGITQSPKYLFRKEGQNVTLSCEQNLNHDAMYWYRQDPGQGLRLIYYSQIVNDFQKGDIAEGYSVSREKKESFPLTVTSAQKNPTAFYLCASSIEYSGSSETQYFGPGTRLLVL.

The chain links TRBV24-1 to TRBJ2-1, with D tentatively TRBD1 (5 bases). CDR3 length: 15 amino acids. The germline V and J ends were trimmed by 6 bases and 1 base, with 12 bases remaining between them. The germline CDR1 and CDR2 sequences are KGHDR and SFDVKD. The CDR3 protein is CATSLGRGSYNEQFF. Here the CDR3 DNA reads TGTGCCACCAGTTTGGGTAGGGGTTCCTACAATGAGCAGTTCTTC.

This chain joins TRBV5-4 and TRBJ2-1; D ambiguous. Per the germline V gene, CDR1 is SGHNT and CDR2 is YYREEE (reference sequence). V gave up 5 bases and J gave up 8 bases, with 14 bases separating them. The CDR3 sequence is 13 residues long. This chain's CDR3 is CASSIPVADEQFF. The CDR3 bases are TGTGCCAGCAGTATTCCGGTGGCGGATGAGCAGTTCTTC.

V gene TRBV6-5 combines with J gene TRBJ2-1; 13 bases are a match to TRBD2. Germline-derived CDR1 and CDR2 are MNHEY and SVGAGI. The CDR3 loop spans 16 amino acids. The junction had 2 bases not matched to a gene; V was cut back by 0 bases and J by 6 bases. The CDR3: CASSYSGTSGINEQFF. The CDR3 DNA is TGTGCCAGCAGTTACTCTGGGACTAGCGGGATCAATGAGCAGTTCTTC.

The CDR3 DNA reads TGTGCCACCAGTGATCCCGGGTCTCCGAACACTGAAGCTTTCTTT. This sequence encodes CATSDPGSPNTEAFF. The rearrangement links TRBV24-1 to TRBJ1-1; D is ambiguous. The CDR3 runs 15 residues. The germline V and J ends were trimmed by 3 bases and 1 base, with 11 bases remaining between them. Germline-derived CDR1 and CDR2 are KGHDR and SFDVKD.